The source of this T cell receptor (beta chain) is a study of cytomegalovirus exposure and HLA in healthy donors. In the study overall: The same platform as the approximately 670 first-cohort repertoires was used for the 130 or so validation repertoires, a later analysis reported.

Study-level findings and limits: There were some public TCRs occurring in many donors, but most TCR sequences were rare. Reported performance of the classifier showed diagnosis of cytomegalovirus status with high specificity and sensitivity. Later, an analysis found that TCR clusters from the first cohort tended to co-occur in the roughly 110 validation repertoires.

Method: immunoSEQ multiplex PCR; TCRdb's copy keeps in-frame clones and lacks some. Here the sample spans 90,000 to 150,000 clones, approximately 90% being singletons. Germline CDR1 is MDHEN and CDR2 is SYDVKM. The CDR3 loop spans 14 amino acids. V was cut by 2 bases and J by 0 bases, with 7 bases left in between. This clone has only one observation. The antigen remains unidentified. The TCR was taken from a woman aged 18-29 years in good health and CMV-seropositive. J is TRBJ1-1 and V is TRBV28, with TRBD1 as a possible D gene (6 bases). Source material: PBMCs. CDR3 sequence: CASSLGQLNTEAFF. CDR3 DNA: TGTGCCAGCAGTTTAGGACAGCTGAACACTGAAGCTTTCTTT.